This T cell receptor (beta chain) was recorded in a study of beta chain features in type 1 diabetes. The CDR3 is made up of 12 amino acids. Germline CDR1 is KGHSH and CDR2 is LQKENI. Deletions cut 2 bases from V and 5 bases from J, with 6 bases between. Whole-study results and caveats: Shorter TCRB CDR3s, moderately but significantly so, were found in Type 1 diabetes patients in all four CD4+ subsets.

cDNA synthesis used the whole RNA isolate, giving expressed TCRB sequences. The repertoire was sequenced with immunoSEQ multiplex PCR; TCRdb's copy has only in-frame clones and lacks some. Among under 850,000 clones listed, roughly 13% were seen once. Regarding this clone: Its antigen remains unknown.

The V gene is TRBV18, the J gene TRBJ2-5; D gene uncertain. Specimen: naive CD4+ T cells from blood. The source of this sequence is a man aged 18 to 30 with type 1 diabetes. The CDR3 here is CASSPGYETQYF. The CDR3 DNA is TGTGCCAGCTCACCAGGGTACGAGACCCAGTACTTC. The variable domain in full, completed from reference TRBV18 and TRBJ2-5, reads NAGVMQNPRHLVRRRGQEARLRCSPMKGHSHVYWYRQLPEEGLKFMVYLQKENIIDESGMPKERFSAEFPKEGPSILRIQQVVRGDSAAYFCASSPGYETQYFGPGTRLLVL.